This TCR beta chain was captured in a study of blood T cell repertoires in COVID-19. For the study at large: The origin of the acute and convalescent COVID-19 samples was the United States, Italy and Spain. PBMCs, B-cell-depleted T cells, or T cells provided the cDNA or gDNA that made up the material.

Germline V gene data show CDR1 as KGHSH and CDR2 as LQKENI. This CDR3 spans 12 amino acids. Trimming removed 4 bases at V and 10 bases at J, with 13 bases between. Original handling: Amplification with reference gene primers provided the estimates of nucleated cell counts. Repertoires were generated with immunoSEQ multiplex PCR, while TCRdb's copy carries only in-frame clones and drops some. V and J calls and clone size follow that table, whereas D and trimming were derived from the DNA. The sample contains approximately 400,000 clones, around 84% of which appear only once. The chain has TRBV18 and TRBJ1-2, with TRBD1 as a possible D gene (6 bases). The sequence was collected from a human donor with acute or convalescent COVID-19. The donor label of this sample is uncertain. The sample was peripheral blood. CDR3 amino acids: CASSRGRQDYTF. The DNA of the CDR3 is TGTGCCAGCTCACGAGGGCGACAGGACTACACCTTC.